Following are 18 T cell receptor beta chains from one sample sequenced in a study of response to subunit inactivated influenza vaccine. TCRdb reanalysed the RT-PCR reads using MiXCR and keeps one entry per CDR3 protein. The profile shows 500,000 to 600,000 distinct CDR3 sequences, 10% to 15% of them singletons. The material sequenced was PBMCs from blood, taken roughly 46 days after vaccination. Receptors were obtained from a man aged 50 to 60 who received an inactivated influenza vaccine.

V gene TRBV20-1 combines with J gene TRBJ2-5; D may match TRBD1 or TRBD2 (5 bases each). This CDR3 has 14 residues. The germline V gene has CDR1 DFQATT and CDR2 SNEGSKA (reference sequence). V lost 4 bases, J lost 0 bases, and 12 bases lay in between. The CDR3 loop is CSAKRGPHQETQYF. Here the CDR3 DNA reads TGCAGTGCTAAAAGGGGACCACACCAAGAGACCCAGTACTTC.

The V and J genes are TRBV7-9 and TRBJ1-1; 8 positions match TRBD1. Germline CDR1 and CDR2: SEHNR and FQNEAQ (reference sequence). Trimming cost V 5 bases and J 5 bases; bases outside gene matches: 10. CDR3 length: 15 amino acids. CDR3 DNA sequence: TGTGCCAGCAGCATCCCCGACAGGGGAGGTACTGAAGCTTTCTTT. It codes for CASSIPDRGGTEAFF.

This clonotype was seen only a few times. The chain couples TRBV10-2 to TRBJ2-7, with D possibly matching TRBD2 (6 bases). Germline V gene data show CDR1 as WSHSY and CDR2 as SAAADI. There are 13 residues in the CDR3. V lost 6 bases and J lost 3, with 12 bases in between. The CDR3 DNA reads as TGCGCCAGCAGAGAACCGGGGGACTACGAGCAGTACTTC. Translating gives CASREPGDYEQYF.

Ten or more counts support this clonotype. CDR3 loop: CASSPRVREQYF. The CDR3 DNA follows: TGTGCCAGCAGCCCACGTGTCCGCGAGCAGTACTTC. The rearrangement joins TRBV12-3 or TRBV12-4 to TRBJ2-7; the D is unclear. With 6 bases removed from V and 6 bases from J, the gap between germline ends came to 12 bases. This CDR3 contains 12 residues.

This clonotype was seen at least ten times. An end of the junction differs from the germline gene, which may be a read error. This chain links TRBV20-1 with TRBJ1-1, with TRBD1 matching over 7 bases. CDR1 is DFQATT, CDR2 SNEGSKA, per germline (reference sequence). The CDR3 is 13 amino acids. The CDR3: CSAPPGGNAEAFF. The CDR3 DNA follows: TGCAGTGCCCCCCCAGGGGGGAACGCTGAAGCTTTCTTT.

J is TRBJ2-7 and V is TRBV7-9; D is ambiguous. CDR1 SEHNR and CDR2 FQNEAQ come from the germline V gene (reference sequence). This CDR3 has 15 residues. V lost 3 bases to trimming and J lost 4 bases, with 16 bases between them. The CDR3 reads CASSFSQLTGYEQYF. The CDR3 DNA sequence: TGTGCCAGCAGCTTTTCTCAGCTAACCGGGTACGAGCAGTACTTC.

This clonotype was recorded at least ten times. The CDR3 is CSARVRGRMRFATGELFF. CDR3 bases: TGCAGTGCTAGAGTCAGGGGGCGAATGAGGTTCGCCACCGGGGAGCTGTTTTTT. The chain employs TRBV20-1 and TRBJ2-2, with 8 bases identical to TRBD1. The CDR3 consists of 18 residues. Trimming took 1 base from V and 4 from J; bases not matched to a gene: 14. Per the germline V gene, CDR1 is DFQATT and CDR2 is SNEGSKA (reference sequence).

The chain recombines TRBV11-2 with TRBJ2-3; the match to TRBD2 covers 8 bases. Unmatched junction bases numbered 10, after V lost 4 bases and J lost 1 base. In germline, CDR1 is SGHAT, CDR2 FQNNGV. This CDR3 spans 17 amino acids. The DNA of the CDR3 is TGTGCCAGCAGCTCTCGGTACCGGGGGGGCGGCACAGATACGCAGTATTTT. It yields the protein CASSSRYRGGGTDTQYF.

This clonotype turned up a few times. The chain recombines TRBV6-6 with TRBJ2-1, with no clear D. Trimming removed 2 bases at V and 9 bases at J, with 11 bases between. The CDR3 length is 13 residues. The V gene's germline CDR1 is MNHNY and CDR2 SVGAGI (reference sequence). CDR3: CASSYHPSGEQFF. The CDR3 bases are TGTGCCAGCAGTTACCATCCCTCGGGTGAGCAGTTCTTC.

The rearrangement uses TRBV4-3 and TRBJ1-3; D is undetermined. V was trimmed by 0 bases and J by 0 bases, leaving 6 bases between them. The CDR3 sequence is 15 residues long. Germline-derived CDR1 and CDR2 are LGHNA and YSLEER. The chain's CDR3 is CASSQDSRSGNTIYF. The CDR3 DNA follows: TGCGCCAGCAGCCAAGACAGCCGCTCTGGAAACACCATATATTTT.

This clonotype appeared a few times. V is TRBV7-9 and J is TRBJ2-2, with D possibly TRBD2 on 6 matching bases. CDR1 and CDR2 from the germline V gene are SEHNR and FQNEAQ (reference sequence). V lost 0 bases and J 4 bases, leaving 15 bases between the germline ends. The CDR3 runs to 17 residues. The CDR3 DNA sequence: TGTGCCAGCAGCTTAGCGGCGGGGATCGGGGTCACCGGGGAGCTGTTTTTT. This codes for CASSLAAGIGVTGELFF.

A few counts support this clonotype. V gene TRBV5-1 combines with J gene TRBJ1-2, with D tentatively TRBD1 (5 bases). The CDR3 extends over 13 amino acids. V dropped 4 bases and J dropped 3 bases, with 10 bases sitting between them. Germline CDR1 is SGHRS and CDR2 is YFSETQ. The CDR3 protein is CASSVDIHYGYTF. The CDR3 region has the DNA TGCGCCAGCAGCGTGGACATACACTATGGCTACACCTTC. The variable domain in full, with the rest retrieved from reference TRBV5-1 and TRBJ1-2, is KAGVTQTPRYLIKTRGQQVTLSCSPISGHRSVSWYQQTPGQGLQFLFEYFSETQRNKGNFPGRFSGRQFSNSRSEMNVSTLELGDSALYLCASSVDIHYGYTFGSGTRLTVV.

This clonotype was seen a few times. The chain carries TRBV20-1 and TRBJ2-1; 12 nucleotides line up with TRBD2. The CDR3 loop spans 15 amino acids. V shed 7 bases, J shed 4 bases, and the junction held 8 bases outside the gene matches. Germline loops: CDR1 DFQATT, CDR2 SNEGSKA (reference sequence). The CDR3 nucleotides are TGCAGTGTATGGACTAGCGGGAAGGGATACAATGAGCAGTTCTTC. Translated, it gives CSVWTSGKGYNEQFF.

This clonotype was found many times. The gene calls are TRBV20-1 and TRBJ1-4; D gene uncertain. CDR1 and CDR2 (germline): DFQATT, SNEGSKA (reference sequence). CDR3 length: 13 amino acids. With 3 bases removed from V and 4 bases from J, the gap between germline ends came to 9 bases. The CDR3 coding sequence is TGCAGTGCTAGTAAGGCAGTTAATGAAAAACTGTTTTTT. Translated, it gives CSASKAVNEKLFF.

In its sample, this clonotype was seen a few times. The V gene is TRBV9, the J gene TRBJ2-7; D is uncertain. CDR1 and CDR2 (germline): SGDLS, YYNGEE. CDR3 length: 12 amino acids. V lost 5 bases and J 4 bases, leaving 10 bases between the germline ends. Here the CDR3 DNA reads TGTGCCAGCAGTGACAATAGGTACGAGCAGTACTTC. This translates into CASSDNRYEQYF. Combining the CDR3 with reference TRBV9 and TRBJ2-7 gives the whole variable domain DSGVTQTPKHLITATGQRVTLRCSPRSGDLSVYWYQQSLDQGLQFLIQYYNGEERAKGNILERFSAQQFPDLHSELNLSSLELGDSALYFCASSDNRYEQYFGPGTRLTVT.

This rearrangement joins TRBV28 to TRBJ2-7, with a tentative D call TRBD1 (6 bases). The CDR3 length is 13 residues. Trimming removed 6 bases at V and 6 bases at J, with 15 bases between. Germline CDR1 and CDR2: MDHEN and SYDVKM. The CDR3, as DNA: TGTGCCAGCAGCCCTACAACAGGGTCCGAGCAGTACTTC. This sequence encodes CASSPTTGSEQYF.

The rearrangement joins TRBV6-1 to TRBJ2-6; 9 bases fit TRBD1. This CDR3 is 18 amino acids long. V lost 6 bases and J lost 1; bases outside the gene matches: 10. CDR1 MNHNS and CDR2 SASEGT come from the germline V gene. DNA of the CDR3: TGTGCCAGCAGCCTTCTCCCGGGACAGGGTTCTGGGGCCAACGTCCTGACTTTC. Its protein product is CASSLLPGQGSGANVLTF.

This chain joins TRBV20-1 and TRBJ2-4; D gene ambiguous. Trimming took off 6 bases at V and 1 base at J, with 10 bases between the two ends. CDR3 length equals 13 residues. Germline V gene data show CDR1 as DFQATT and CDR2 as SNEGSKA (reference sequence). DNA for the CDR3: TGCAGTGCGTTAAGTTTGGCCAAAAACATTCAGTACTTC. This sequence encodes CSALSLAKNIQYF.